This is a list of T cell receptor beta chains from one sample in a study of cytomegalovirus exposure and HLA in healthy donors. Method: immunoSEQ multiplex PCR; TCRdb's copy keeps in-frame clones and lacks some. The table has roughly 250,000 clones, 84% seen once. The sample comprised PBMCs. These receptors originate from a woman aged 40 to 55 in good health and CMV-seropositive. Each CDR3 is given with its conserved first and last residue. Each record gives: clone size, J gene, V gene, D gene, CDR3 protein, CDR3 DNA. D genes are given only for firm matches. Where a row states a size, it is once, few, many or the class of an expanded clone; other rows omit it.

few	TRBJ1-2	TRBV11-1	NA	CASSLAPGTYGYTF	TGTGCCAGCAGCTTAGCACCCGGGACTTATGGCTACACCTTC
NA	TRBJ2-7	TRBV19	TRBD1	CASSMATGVSYEQYF	TGTGCCAGTAGTATGGCGACAGGGGTATCCTACGAGCAGTACTTC
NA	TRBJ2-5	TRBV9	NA	CASSVGRGQETQYF	TGTGCCAGCAGCGTAGGTAGGGGGCAAGAGACCCAGTACTTC
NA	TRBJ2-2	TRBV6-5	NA	CASSRTGELFF	TGTGCCAGCAGCCGGACCGGGGAGCTGTTTTTT
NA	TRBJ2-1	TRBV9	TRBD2	CASSVVGGSGIREQFF	TGTGCCAGCAGCGTAGTGGGCGGGAGCGGAATTCGCGAGCAGTTCTTC
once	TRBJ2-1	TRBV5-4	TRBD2	CASSLTSGRYNEQFF	TGTGCCAGCAGCTTGACTAGCGGGAGATACAATGAGCAGTTCTTC
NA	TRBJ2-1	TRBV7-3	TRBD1	CASSLRGQGSYNEQFF	TGTGCCAGCAGCTTACGGGGACAGGGATCCTACAATGAGCAGTTCTTC
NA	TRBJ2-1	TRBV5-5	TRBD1	CASSSTDRERFF	TGTGCCAGCAGCTCCACCGACAGGGAGCGGTTCTTC
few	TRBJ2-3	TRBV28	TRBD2	CASSIAGGMDTQYF	TGTGCCAGCAGTATAGCGGGAGGGATGGATACGCAGTATTTT
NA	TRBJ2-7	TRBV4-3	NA	CASSQETGPPYEQYF	TGCGCCAGCAGCCAAGAGACAGGTCCCCCCTACGAGCAGTACTTC
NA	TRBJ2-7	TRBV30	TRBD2	CAWRSSGTTFWYF	TGTGCCTGGAGATCAAGCGGGACCACCTTTTGGTACTTC
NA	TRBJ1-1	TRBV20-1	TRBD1	CSARGQIEAFF	TGCAGTGCCAGGGGACAGATAGAAGCTTTCTTT
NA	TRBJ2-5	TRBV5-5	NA	CASSLVGTGQETQYF	TGTGCCAGCAGCTTGGTAGGGACTGGACAAGAGACCCAGTACTTC
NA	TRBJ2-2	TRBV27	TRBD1	CASSLWDRSVIAGELFF	TGTGCCAGCAGTTTATGGGACAGAAGCGTCATCGCCGGGGAGCTGTTTTTT
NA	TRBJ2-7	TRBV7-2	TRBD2	CASSFGGGRGAYEQYF	TGTGCCAGCAGCTTTGGGGGCGGGAGGGGGGCCTACGAGCAGTACTTC
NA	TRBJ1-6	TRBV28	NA	CASSLTGIWSPLHF	TGTGCCAGCAGTTTAACGGGGATCTGGTCACCCCTCCACTTT
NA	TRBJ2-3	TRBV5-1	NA	CASSLGFDRSTDTQYF	TGCGCCAGCAGCTTGGGGTTCGACAGAAGCACAGATACGCAGTATTTT
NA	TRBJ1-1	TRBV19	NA	CASSLGRNTEAFF	TGTGCCAGTAGTCTGGGCAGGAACACTGAAGCTTTCTTT
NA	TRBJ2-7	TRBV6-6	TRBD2	CASSSRGVAGPSEQYF	TGTGCCAGCAGTTCCCGGGGGGTAGCGGGGCCCTCCGAGCAGTACTTC
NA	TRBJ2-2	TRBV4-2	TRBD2	CASSQDELAGTGELFF	TGTGCCAGCAGCCAAGATGAGCTAGCGGGCACCGGGGAGCTGTTTTTT
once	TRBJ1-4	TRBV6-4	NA	CAGELSGNEKLFF	TGTGCCGGAGAGTTGAGCGGTAATGAAAAACTGTTTTTT
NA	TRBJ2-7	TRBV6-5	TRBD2	CASSYSSGVAYEQYF	TGTGCCAGCAGTTACTCTAGCGGGGTGGCCTACGAGCAGTACTTC
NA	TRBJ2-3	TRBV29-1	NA	CSVEQGTDTQYF	TGCAGCGTTGAACAGGGAACAGATACGCAGTATTTT
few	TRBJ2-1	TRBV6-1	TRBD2	CASSPGLAGGHEQFF	TGTGCCAGCAGCCCCGGACTAGCGGGAGGACATGAGCAGTTCTTC
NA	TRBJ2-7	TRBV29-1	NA	CSVWNDYGGLYEQYF	TGCAGCGTTTGGAACGATTATGGAGGATTGTACGAGCAGTACTTC
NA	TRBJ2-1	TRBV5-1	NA	CASSLTGSSPRVGNEQFF	TGCGCCAGCAGCTTGACGGGATCCTCACCGCGGGTGGGTAATGAGCAGTTCTTC
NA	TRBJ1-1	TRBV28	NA	CASSPQKTWGSNTEAFF	TGTGCCAGCAGCCCCCAGAAAACTTGGGGCTCGAACACTGAAGCTTTCTTT
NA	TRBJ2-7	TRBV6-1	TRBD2	CASSVVRLAVRYF	TGTGCCAGCAGTGTCGTTAGGCTAGCGGTGCGGTACTTC
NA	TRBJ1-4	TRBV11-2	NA	CASSSSRQVGSEKLFF	TGTGCCAGCAGCTCCTCGCGGCAGGTCGGGAGTGAAAAACTGTTTTTT
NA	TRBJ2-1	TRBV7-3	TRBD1	CASSPLQGNEQFF	TGTGCCAGCAGCCCGTTACAGGGGAATGAGCAGTTCTTC
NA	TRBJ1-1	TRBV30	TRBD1	CAWSTGQGRNGEAFF	TGTGCCTGGAGTACAGGACAGGGGAGAAATGGTGAAGCTTTCTTT
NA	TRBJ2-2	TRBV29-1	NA	CSVVRGRAGELFF	TGCAGCGTTGTTAGGGGTCGTGCCGGGGAGCTGTTTTTT
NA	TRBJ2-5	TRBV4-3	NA	CASSQEAYPGETQYF	TGCGCCAGCAGCCAGGAAGCTTACCCGGGGGAGACCCAGTACTTC
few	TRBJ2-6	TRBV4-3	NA	CASSQEARGPGANVLTF	TGCGCCAGCAGCCAAGAAGCCCGTGGGCCTGGGGCCAACGTCCTGACTTTC
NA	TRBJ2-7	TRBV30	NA	CAWRGIQGTYEQYF	TGTGCCTGGAGAGGGATACAGGGCACCTACGAGCAGTACTTC
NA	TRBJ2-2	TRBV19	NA	CASSTPGGSGTGELFF	TGTGCCAGTAGTACCCCAGGGGGGAGTGGCACCGGGGAGCTGTTTTTT
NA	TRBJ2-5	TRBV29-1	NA	CSVGGGWDRGETQYF	TGCAGCGTTGGGGGTGGGTGGGATCGGGGAGAGACCCAGTACTTC
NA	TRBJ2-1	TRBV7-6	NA	CASSRVARGSSYNEQFF	TGTGCCAGCAGCCGAGTAGCTCGGGGTAGCTCCTACAATGAGCAGTTCTTC
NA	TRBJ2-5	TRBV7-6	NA	CASSLEGSGETQYF	TGTGCCAGCAGCTTAGAGGGGTCGGGAGAGACCCAGTACTTC
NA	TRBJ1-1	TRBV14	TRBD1	CASSQDRTGNDEAFF	TGTGCCAGCAGCCAAGATAGGACAGGGAATGACGAAGCTTTCTTT
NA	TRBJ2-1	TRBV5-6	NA	CASSLRGSNNEQFF	TGTGCCAGCAGCTTACGGGGTTCCAACAATGAGCAGTTCTTC
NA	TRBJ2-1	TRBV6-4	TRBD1	CASSDPRRDRGFF	TGTGCCAGCAGTGACCCTAGGCGGGACAGGGGATTCTTC
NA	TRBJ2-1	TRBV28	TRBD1	CASRPTGVAEQFF	TGTGCCAGCAGGCCGACAGGGGTTGCTGAGCAGTTCTTC
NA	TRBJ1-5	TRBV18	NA	CASSPSAGSNQPQHF	TGTGCCAGCTCACCCTCGGCAGGATCCAATCAGCCCCAGCATTTT
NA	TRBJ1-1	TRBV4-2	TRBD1	CASSQEDRLNTEAFF	TGTGCCAGCAGCCAAGAGGACAGGCTGAACACTGAAGCTTTCTTT
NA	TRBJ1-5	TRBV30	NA	CAWSVNSNQPQHF	TGTGCCTGGAGTGTTAATAGCAATCAGCCCCAGCATTTT
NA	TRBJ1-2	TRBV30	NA	CASRGGRGYTF	TGTGCCTCCCGGGGGGGTCGGGGCTACACCTTC
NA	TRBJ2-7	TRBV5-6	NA	CASSLSAETYEQYF	TGTGCCAGCAGCTTGAGTGCTGAGACCTACGAGCAGTACTTC
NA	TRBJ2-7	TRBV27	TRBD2	CASSLYGGRAYEQYF	TGTGCCAGCAGTTTATATGGCGGGAGGGCCTACGAGCAGTACTTC
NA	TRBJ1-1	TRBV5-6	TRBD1	CASSSGTGFIAEAFF	TGTGCCAGCAGTTCCGGGACAGGGTTCATCGCTGAAGCTTTCTTT
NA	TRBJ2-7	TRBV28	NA	CASSPPRDGSYEQYF	TGTGCCAGCAGTCCTCCGCGGGACGGTTCCTACGAGCAGTACTTC
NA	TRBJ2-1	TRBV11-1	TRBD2	CASSLGASGNEQFF	TGTGCCAGCAGCTTAGGCGCTAGCGGCAATGAGCAGTTCTTC
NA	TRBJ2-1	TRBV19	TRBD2	CASSNHPGLADEQFF	TGTGCCAGTAGCAACCATCCCGGACTAGCCGATGAGCAGTTCTTC